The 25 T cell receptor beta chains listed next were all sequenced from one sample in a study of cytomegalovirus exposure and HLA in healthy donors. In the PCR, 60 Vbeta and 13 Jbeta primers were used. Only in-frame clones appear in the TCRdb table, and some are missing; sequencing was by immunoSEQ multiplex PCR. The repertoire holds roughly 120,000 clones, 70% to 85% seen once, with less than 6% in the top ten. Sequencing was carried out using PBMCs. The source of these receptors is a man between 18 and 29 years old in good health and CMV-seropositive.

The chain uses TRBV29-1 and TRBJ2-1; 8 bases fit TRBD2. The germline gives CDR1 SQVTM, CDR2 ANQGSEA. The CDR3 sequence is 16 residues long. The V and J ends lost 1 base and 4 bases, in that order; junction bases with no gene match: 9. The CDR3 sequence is CSVEGHSGAPYNEQFF. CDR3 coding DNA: TGCAGCGTTGAAGGCCATAGCGGGGCCCCATACAATGAGCAGTTCTTC.

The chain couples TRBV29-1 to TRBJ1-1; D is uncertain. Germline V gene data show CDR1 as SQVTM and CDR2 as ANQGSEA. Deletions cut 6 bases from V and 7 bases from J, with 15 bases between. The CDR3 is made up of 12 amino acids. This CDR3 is CSVHSRSDEAFF. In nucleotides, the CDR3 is TGCAGCGTGCACTCACGGAGTGATGAAGCTTTCTTT.

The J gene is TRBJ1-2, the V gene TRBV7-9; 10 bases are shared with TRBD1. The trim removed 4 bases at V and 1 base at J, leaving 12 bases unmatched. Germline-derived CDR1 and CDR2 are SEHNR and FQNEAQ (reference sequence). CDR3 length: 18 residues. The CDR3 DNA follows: TGTGCCAGCAGCTCCCGGGACAGGGGTCGGACGTATAACTATGGCTACACCTTC. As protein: CASSSRDRGRTYNYGYTF.

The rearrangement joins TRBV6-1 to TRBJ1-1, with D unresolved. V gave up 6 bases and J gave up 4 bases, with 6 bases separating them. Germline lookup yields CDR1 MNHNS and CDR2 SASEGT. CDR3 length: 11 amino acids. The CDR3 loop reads CASRTTTEAFF. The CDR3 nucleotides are TGTGCCAGCAGAACAACCACTGAAGCTTTCTTT.

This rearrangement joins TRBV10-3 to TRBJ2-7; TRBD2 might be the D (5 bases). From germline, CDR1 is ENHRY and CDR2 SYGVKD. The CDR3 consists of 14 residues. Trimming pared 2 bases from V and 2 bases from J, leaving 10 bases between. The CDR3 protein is CAISEPSGAYEQYF. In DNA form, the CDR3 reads TGTGCCATCAGTGAGCCGAGCGGAGCCTACGAGCAGTACTTC.

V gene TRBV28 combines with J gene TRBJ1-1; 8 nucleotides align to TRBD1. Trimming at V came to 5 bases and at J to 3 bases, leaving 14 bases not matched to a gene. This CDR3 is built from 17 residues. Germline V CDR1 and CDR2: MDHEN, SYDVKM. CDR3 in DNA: TGTGCCAGCAGTACAGGGGGGACAGTCCATGAGGACACTGAAGCTTTCTTT. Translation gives CASSTGGTVHEDTEAFF.

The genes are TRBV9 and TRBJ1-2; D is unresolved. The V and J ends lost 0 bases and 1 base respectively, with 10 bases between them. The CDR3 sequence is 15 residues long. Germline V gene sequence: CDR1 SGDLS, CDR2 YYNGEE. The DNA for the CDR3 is TGTGCCAGCAGCGTAGGGAGGACCCATAACTATGGCTACACCTTC. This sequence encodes CASSVGRTHNYGYTF.

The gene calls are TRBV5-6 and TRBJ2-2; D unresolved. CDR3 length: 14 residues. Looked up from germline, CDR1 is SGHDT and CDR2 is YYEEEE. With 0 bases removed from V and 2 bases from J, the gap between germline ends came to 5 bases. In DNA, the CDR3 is TGTGCCAGCAGCTTGGGACTTAACACCGGGGAGCTGTTTTTT. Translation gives CASSLGLNTGELFF. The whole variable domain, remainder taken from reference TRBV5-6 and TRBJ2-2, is DAGVTQSPTHLIKTRGQQVTLRCSPKSGHDTVSWYQQALGQGPQFIFQYYEEEERQRGNFPDRFSGHQFPNYSSELNVNALLLGDSALYLCASSLGLNTGELFFGEGSRLTVL.

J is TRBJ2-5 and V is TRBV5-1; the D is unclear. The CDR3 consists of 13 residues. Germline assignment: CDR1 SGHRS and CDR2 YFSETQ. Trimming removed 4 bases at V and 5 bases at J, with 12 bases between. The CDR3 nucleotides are TGCGCCAGCAGCCCCCTCCCCGGGGAGACCCAGTACTTC. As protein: CASSPLPGETQYF. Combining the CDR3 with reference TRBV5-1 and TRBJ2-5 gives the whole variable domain KAGVTQTPRYLIKTRGQQVTLSCSPISGHRSVSWYQQTPGQGLQFLFEYFSETQRNKGNFPGRFSGRQFSNSRSEMNVSTLELGDSALYLCASSPLPGETQYFGPGTRLLVL.

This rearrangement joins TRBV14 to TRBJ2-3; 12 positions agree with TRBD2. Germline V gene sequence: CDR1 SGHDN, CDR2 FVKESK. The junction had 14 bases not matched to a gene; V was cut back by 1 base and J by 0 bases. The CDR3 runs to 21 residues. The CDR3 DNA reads TGTGCCAGCAGCCAAGGCCCAACTAGCGGGGGGCGTTACCCTAGCACAGATACGCAGTATTTT. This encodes CASSQGPTSGGRYPSTDTQYF.

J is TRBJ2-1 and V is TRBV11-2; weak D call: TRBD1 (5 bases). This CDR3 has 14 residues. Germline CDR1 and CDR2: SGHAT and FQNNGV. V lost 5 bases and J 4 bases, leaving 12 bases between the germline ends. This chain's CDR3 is CASSPGIRYNEQFF. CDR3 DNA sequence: TGTGCCAGCAGCCCAGGGATCCGGTACAATGAGCAGTTCTTC.

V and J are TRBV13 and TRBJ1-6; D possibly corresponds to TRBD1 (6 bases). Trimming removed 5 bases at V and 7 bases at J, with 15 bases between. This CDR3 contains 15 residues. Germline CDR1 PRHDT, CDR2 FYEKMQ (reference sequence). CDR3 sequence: CASSGQSETNSPLHF. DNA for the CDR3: TGTGCCAGCAGCGGACAGTCAGAAACAAATTCACCCCTCCACTTT. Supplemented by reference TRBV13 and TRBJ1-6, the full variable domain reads AAGVIQSPRHLIKEKRETATLKCYPIPRHDTVYWYQQGPGQDPQFLISFYEKMQSDKGSIPDRFSAQQFSDYHSELNMSSLELGDSALYFCASSGQSETNSPLHFGNGTRLTVT.

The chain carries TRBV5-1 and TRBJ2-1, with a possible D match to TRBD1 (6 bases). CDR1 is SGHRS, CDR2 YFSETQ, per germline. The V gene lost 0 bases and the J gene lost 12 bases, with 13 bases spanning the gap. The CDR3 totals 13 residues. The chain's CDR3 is CASSLAGEYWQFF. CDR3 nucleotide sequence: TGCGCCAGCAGCTTGGCAGGGGAATACTGGCAGTTCTTC.

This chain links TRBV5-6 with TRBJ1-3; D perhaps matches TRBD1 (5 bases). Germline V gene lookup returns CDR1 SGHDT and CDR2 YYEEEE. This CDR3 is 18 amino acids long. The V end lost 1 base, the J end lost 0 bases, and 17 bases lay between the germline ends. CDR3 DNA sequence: TGTGCCAGCAGCTTGAGGGACTGCATCCCATGCTCTGGAAACACCATATATTTT. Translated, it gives CASSLRDCIPCSGNTIYF.

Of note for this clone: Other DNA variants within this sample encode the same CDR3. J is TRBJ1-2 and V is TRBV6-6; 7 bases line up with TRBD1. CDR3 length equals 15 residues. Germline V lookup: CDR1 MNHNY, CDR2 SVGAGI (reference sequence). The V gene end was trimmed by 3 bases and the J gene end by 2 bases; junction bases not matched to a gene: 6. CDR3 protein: CASSYRTGPNYGYTF. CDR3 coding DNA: TGTGCCAGCAGTTATCGGACAGGCCCCAACTATGGCTACACCTTC.

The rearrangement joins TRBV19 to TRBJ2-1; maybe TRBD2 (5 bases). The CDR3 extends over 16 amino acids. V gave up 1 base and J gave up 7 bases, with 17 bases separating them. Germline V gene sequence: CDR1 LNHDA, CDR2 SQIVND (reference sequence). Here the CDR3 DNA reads TGTGCCAGTAGTATAGGTGGGTCGGGAAGTTGGAATGAGCAGTTCTTC. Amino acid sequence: CASSIGGSGSWNEQFF. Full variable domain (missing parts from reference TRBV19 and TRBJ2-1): DGGITQSPKYLFRKEGQNVTLSCEQNLNHDAMYWYRQDPGQGLRLIYYSQIVNDFQKGDIAEGYSVSREKKESFPLTVTSAQKNPTAFYLCASSIGGSGSWNEQFFGPGTRLTVL.

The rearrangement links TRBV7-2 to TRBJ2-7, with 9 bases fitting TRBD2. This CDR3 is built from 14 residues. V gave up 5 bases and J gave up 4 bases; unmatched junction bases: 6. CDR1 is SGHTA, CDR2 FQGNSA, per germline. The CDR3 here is CASSPGLAAYEQYF. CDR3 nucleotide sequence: TGTGCCAGCAGCCCGGGACTAGCTGCGTACGAGCAGTACTTC.

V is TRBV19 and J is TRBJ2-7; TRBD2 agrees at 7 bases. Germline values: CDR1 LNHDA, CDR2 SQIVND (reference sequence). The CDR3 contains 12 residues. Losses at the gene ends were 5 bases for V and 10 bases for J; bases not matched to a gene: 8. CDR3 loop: CASSPREAVQYF. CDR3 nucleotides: TGTGCCAGTAGTCCCCGGGAGGCGGTACAGTACTTC.

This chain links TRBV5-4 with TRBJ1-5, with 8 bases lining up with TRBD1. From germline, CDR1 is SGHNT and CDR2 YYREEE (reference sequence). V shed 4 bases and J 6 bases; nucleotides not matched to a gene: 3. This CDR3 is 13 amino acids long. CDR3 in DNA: TGTGCCAGCAGCGGAGGACAGGGTCAGCCCCAGCATTTT. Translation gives CASSGGQGQPQHF.

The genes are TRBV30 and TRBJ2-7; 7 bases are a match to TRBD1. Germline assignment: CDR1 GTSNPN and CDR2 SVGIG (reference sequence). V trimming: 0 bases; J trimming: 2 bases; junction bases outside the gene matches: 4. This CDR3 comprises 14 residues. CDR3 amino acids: CAWSVWDSPYEQYF. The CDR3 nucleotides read TGTGCCTGGAGTGTATGGGACAGTCCCTACGAGCAGTACTTC.

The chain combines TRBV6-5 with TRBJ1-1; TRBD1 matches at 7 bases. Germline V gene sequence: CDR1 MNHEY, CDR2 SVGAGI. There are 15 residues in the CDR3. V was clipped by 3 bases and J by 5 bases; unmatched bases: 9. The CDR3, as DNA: TGTGCCAGCAGTTATTCACAGGGGCCCCAGACTGAAGCTTTCTTT. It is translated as CASSYSQGPQTEAFF.

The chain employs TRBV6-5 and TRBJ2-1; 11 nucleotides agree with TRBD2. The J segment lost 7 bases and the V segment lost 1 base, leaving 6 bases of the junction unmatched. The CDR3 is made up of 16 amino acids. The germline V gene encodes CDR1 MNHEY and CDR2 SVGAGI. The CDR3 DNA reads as TGTGCCAGCAGTTACTTAGCGGGGGGGCCGGGTAATGAGCAGTTCTTC. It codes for CASSYLAGGPGNEQFF.

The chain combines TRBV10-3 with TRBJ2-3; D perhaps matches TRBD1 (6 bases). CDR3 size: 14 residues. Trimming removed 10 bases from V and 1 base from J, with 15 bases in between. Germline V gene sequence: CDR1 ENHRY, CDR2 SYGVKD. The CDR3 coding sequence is TGTGCCAACGGCCGGGACACCCGCACAGATACGCAGTATTTT. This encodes CANGRDTRTDTQYF.

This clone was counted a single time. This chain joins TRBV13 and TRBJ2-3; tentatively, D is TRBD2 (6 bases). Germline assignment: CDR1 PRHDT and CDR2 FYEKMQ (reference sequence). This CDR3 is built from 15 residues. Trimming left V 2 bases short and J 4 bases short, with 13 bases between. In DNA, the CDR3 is TGTGCCAGCAGCTTAAGCCCACGCGGGGCAGATACGCAGTATTTT. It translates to CASSLSPRGADTQYF.

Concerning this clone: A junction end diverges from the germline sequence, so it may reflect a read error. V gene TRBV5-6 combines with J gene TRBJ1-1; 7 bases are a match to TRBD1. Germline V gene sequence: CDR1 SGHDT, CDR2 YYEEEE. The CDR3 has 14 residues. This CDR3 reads CASCLGQTNTEAFF. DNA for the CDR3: TGTGCCAGCTGCTTGGGACAGACGAACACTGAAGCTTTCTTT. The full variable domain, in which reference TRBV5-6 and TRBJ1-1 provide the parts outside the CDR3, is DAGVTQSPTHLIKTRGQQVTLRCSPKSGHDTVSWYQQALGQGPQFIFQYYEEEERQRGNFPDRFSGHQFPNYSSELNVNALLLGDSALYLCASCLGQTNTEAFFGQGTRLTVV.